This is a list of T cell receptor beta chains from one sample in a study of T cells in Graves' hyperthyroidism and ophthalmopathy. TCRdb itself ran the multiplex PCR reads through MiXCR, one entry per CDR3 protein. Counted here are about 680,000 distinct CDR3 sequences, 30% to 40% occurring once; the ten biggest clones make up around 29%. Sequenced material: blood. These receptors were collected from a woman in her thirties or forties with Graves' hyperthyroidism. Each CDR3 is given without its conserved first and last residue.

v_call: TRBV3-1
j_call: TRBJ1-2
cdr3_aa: ASSQDLEYYGYT

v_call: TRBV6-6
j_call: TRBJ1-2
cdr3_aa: ASSSVPEINYGYT

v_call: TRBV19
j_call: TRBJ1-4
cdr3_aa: ASSQIY

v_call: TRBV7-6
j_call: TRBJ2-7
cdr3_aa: ASSAGGSQY

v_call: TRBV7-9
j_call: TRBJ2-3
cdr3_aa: ASSKKAGAGRDTQY

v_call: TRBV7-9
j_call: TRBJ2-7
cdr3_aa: ASSQAASGSYEQY

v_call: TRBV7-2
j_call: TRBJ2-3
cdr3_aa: ASSLNPGRGVDTQY

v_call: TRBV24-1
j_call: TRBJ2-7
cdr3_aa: ATSDSTQGIEQY

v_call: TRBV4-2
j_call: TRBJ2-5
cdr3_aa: ASSPRDRTGGGETQY

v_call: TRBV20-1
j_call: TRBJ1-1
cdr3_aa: SARSARDVNTEAF

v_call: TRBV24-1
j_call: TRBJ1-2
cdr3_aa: ATSETGRGNYGYT

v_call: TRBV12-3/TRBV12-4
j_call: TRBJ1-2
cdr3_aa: ASSQRWTDYGYT

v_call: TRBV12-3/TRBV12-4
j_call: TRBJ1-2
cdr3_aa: ASRSGTGAVDGYT

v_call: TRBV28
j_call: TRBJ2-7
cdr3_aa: ASSLLGTSGSTSYEQY

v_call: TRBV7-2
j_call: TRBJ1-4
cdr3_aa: ASSYEGEKLF

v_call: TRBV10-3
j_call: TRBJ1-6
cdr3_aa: ASSYLGSPLH

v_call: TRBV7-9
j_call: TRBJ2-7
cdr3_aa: ASSWGLLNEQY

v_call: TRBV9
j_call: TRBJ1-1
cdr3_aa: ASSSQERRGTEAF

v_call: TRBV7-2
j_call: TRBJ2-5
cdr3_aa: ASSASGLLRGQY

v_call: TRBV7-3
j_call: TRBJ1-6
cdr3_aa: ASSPPVGWNSPLH

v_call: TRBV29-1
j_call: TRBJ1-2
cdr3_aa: SVQTANYGYT

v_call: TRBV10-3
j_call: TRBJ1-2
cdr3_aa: ATSGGEGYT

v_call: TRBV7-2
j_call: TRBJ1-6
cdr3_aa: ASSQGGTALHLNSPLH

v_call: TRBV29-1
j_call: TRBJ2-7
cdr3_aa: SVELSNLNYEQY

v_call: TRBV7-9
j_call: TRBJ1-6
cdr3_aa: ASANRAAGELSPLH

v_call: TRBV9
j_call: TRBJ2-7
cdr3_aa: ASSVEWTDSYEQY

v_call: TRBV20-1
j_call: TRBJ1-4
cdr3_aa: SARRADYNEKLF

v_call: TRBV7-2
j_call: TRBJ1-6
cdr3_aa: ASSPTGGPTLYNSPLH

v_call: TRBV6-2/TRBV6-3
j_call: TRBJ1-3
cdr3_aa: ASSYSWGTEWRGNTIY

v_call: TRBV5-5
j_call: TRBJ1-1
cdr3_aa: ASSDLNRQMNTEAF

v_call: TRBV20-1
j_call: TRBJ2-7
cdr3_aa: SASRSGSFHEQY

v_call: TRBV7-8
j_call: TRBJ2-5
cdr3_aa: ASSARLQGFQETQY

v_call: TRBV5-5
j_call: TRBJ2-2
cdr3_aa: ASSLGIGELF

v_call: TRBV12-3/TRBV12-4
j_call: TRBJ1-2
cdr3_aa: ASSFEERGYT

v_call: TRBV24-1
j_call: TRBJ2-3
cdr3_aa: ATSDPAGVRTQY

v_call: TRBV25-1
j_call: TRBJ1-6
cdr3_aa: ASNNSEAANSPLH

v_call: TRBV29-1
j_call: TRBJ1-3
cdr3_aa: SVERRIRNTIY

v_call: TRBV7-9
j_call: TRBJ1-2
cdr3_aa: ASSPTGTGFGYT

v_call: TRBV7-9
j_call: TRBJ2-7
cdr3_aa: ASSLIISKLSYEQY

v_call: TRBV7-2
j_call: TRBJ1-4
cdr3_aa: ASSGAGGASEKLF

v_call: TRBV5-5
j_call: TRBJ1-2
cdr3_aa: ASSQLEYGYT

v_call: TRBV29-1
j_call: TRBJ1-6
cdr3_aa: SVRRGLDSPLH

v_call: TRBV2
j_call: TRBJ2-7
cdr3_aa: ASSPETGNAYEQY

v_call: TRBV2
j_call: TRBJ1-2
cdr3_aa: ASSLTNYQSGYT

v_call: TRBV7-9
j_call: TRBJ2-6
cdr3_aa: ASSFQLDRDSGANVLT

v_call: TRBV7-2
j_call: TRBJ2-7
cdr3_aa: ASSLGQAPGEQY

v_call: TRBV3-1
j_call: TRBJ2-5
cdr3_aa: ASRGWDQETQY

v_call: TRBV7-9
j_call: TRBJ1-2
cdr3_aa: ASSLDSRLYGYT

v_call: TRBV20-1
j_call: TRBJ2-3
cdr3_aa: SARGLSVHTQY

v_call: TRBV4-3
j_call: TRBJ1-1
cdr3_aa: ASSQLGQSKNTEAF

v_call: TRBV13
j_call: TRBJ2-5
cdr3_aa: ASSFWGPQYQETQY

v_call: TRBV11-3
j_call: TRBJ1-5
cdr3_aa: ASLGTGAQPQH

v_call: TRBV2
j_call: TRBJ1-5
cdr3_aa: ASSRRQGGDQPQH